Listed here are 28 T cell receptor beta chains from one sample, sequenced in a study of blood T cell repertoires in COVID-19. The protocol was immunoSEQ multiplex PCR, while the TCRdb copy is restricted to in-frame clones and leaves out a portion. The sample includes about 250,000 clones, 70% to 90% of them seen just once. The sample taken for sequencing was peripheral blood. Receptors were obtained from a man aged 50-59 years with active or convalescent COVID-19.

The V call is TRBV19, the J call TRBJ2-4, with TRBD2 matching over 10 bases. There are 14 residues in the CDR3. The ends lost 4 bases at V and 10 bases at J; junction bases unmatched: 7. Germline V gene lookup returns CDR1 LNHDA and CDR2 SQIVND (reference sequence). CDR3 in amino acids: CASSTTSGTTIQYF. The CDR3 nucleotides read TGTGCCAGTAGTACTACTAGCGGGACGACTATTCAGTACTTC.

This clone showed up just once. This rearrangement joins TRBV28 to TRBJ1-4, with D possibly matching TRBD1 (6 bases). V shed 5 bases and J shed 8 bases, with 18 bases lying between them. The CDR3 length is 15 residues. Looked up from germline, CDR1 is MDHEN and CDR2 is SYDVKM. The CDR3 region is CASSTRGGVGEKLFF. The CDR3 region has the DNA TGTGCCAGCAGTACCCGGGGGGGCGTGGGGGAAAAACTGTTTTTT.

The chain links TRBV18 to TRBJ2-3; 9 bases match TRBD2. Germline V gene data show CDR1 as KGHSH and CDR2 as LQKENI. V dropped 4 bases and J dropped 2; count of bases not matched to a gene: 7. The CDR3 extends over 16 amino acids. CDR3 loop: CASSLIIAGDTDTQYF. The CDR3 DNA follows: TGTGCCAGCTCACTTATTATAGCGGGGGACACAGATACGCAGTATTTT.

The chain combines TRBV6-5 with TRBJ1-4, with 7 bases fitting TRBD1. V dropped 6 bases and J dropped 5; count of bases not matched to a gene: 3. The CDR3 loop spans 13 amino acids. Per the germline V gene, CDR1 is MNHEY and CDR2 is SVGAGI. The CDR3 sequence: CASRTGWNEKLFF. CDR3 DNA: TGTGCCAGCAGGACAGGGTGGAATGAAAAACTGTTTTTT.

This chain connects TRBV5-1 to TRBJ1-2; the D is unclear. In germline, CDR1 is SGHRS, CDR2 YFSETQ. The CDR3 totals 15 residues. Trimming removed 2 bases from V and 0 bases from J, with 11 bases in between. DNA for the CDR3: TGCGCCAGCAGCTTCGAGGGTACAGCTAACTATGGCTACACCTTC. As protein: CASSFEGTANYGYTF. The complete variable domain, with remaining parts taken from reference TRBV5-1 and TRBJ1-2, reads KAGVTQTPRYLIKTRGQQVTLSCSPISGHRSVSWYQQTPGQGLQFLFEYFSETQRNKGNFPGRFSGRQFSNSRSEMNVSTLELGDSALYLCASSFEGTANYGYTFGSGTRLTVV.

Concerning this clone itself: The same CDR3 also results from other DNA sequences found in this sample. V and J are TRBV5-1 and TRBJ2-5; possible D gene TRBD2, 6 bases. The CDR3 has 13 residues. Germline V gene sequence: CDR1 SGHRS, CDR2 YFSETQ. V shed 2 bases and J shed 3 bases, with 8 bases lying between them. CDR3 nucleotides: TGCGCCAGCAGCTTAGGAGGGAAAGAGACCCAGTACTTC. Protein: CASSLGGKETQYF.

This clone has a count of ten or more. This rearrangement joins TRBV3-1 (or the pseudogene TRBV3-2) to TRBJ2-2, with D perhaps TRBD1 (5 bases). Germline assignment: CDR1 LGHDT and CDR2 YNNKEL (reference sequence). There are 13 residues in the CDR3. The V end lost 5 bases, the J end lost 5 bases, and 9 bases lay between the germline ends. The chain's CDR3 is CASSSRATGELFF. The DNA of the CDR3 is TGTGCCAGCAGCTCCAGGGCAACCGGGGAGCTGTTTTTT.

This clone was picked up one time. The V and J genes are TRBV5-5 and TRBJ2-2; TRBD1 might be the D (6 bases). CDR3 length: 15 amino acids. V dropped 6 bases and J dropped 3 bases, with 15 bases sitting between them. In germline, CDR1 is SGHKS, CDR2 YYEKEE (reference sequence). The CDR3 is CASTQSDSYTGELFF. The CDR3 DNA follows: TGTGCCAGCACTCAGTCGGACAGTTACACCGGGGAGCTGTTTTTT.

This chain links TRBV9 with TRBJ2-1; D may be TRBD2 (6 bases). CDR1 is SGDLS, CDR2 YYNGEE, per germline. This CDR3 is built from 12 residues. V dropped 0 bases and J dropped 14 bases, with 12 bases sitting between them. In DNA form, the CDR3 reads TGTGCCAGCAGCGTAGGGGGAGGTCGAGAGTTCTTC. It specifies CASSVGGGREFF.

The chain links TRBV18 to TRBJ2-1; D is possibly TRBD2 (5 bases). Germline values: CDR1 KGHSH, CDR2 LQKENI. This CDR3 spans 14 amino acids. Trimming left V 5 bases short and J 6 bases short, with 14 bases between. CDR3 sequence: CASSFKGDSNEQFF. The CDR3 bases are TGTGCCAGCTCATTCAAGGGAGACTCCAATGAGCAGTTCTTC.

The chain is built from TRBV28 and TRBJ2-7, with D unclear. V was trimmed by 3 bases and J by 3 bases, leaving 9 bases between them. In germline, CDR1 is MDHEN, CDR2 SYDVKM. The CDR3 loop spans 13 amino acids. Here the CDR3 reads CASSLRGVYEQYF. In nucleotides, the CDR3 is TGTGCCAGCAGTTTGCGAGGAGTCTACGAGCAGTACTTC.

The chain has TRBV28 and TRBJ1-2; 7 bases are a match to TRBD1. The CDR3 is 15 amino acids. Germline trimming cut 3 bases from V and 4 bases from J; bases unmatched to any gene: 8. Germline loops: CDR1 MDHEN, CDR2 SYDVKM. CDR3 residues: CASSFVRDRAYGYTF. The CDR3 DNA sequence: TGTGCCAGCAGTTTTGTCCGAGACAGGGCCTATGGCTACACCTTC.

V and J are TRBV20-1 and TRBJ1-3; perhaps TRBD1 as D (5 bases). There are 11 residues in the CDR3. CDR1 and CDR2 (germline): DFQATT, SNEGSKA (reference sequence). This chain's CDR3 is CGGRGGNTIYF. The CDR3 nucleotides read TGCGGCGGGAGGGGCGGAAACACCATATATTTT.

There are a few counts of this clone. In DNA form, the CDR3 reads TGTGCCAGCAGCCCCCGGGCCAATCGTGGAGGGGAGACCCAGTACTTC. Its translation is CASSPRANRGGETQYF. The rearrangement uses TRBV14 and TRBJ2-5; tentatively, D is TRBD2 (6 bases). The length of the CDR3 is 16 residues. From germline, CDR1 is SGHDN and CDR2 FVKESK. The V and J ends lost 4 bases and 5 bases respectively, with 20 bases between them.

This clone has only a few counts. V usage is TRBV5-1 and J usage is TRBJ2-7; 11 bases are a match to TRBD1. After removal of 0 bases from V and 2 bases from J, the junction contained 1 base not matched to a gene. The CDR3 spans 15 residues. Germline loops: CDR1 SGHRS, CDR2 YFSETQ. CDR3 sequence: CASSLADRGPYEQYF. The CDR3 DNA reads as TGCGCCAGCAGCTTGGCGGACAGGGGGCCCTACGAGCAGTACTTC.

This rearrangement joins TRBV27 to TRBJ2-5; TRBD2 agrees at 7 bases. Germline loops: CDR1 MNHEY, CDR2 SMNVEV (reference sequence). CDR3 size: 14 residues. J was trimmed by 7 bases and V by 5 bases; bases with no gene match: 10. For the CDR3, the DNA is TGTGCCAGCAGTCTAGCGGATCGCGGGGGGACCCAGTACTTC. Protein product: CASSLADRGGTQYF.

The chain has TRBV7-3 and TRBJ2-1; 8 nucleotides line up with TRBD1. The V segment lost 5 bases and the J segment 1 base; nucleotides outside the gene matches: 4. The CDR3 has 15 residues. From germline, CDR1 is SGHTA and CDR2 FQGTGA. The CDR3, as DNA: TGTGCCAGCAGCCGGACAGGGAGATCCTACAATGAGCAGTTCTTC. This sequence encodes CASSRTGRSYNEQFF.

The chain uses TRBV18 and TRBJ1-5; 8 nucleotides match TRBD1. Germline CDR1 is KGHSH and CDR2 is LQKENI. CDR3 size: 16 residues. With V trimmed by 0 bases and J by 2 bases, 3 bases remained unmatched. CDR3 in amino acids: CASSPPLTGGNQPQHF. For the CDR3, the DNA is TGTGCCAGCTCACCACCCCTGACAGGGGGCAATCAGCCCCAGCATTTT.

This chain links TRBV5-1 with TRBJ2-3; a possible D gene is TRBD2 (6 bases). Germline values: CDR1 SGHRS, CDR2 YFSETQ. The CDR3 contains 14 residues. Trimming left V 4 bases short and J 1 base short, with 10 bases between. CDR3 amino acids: CASSEASGTDTQYF. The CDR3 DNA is TGCGCCAGCAGCGAGGCTAGCGGCACAGATACGCAGTATTTT.

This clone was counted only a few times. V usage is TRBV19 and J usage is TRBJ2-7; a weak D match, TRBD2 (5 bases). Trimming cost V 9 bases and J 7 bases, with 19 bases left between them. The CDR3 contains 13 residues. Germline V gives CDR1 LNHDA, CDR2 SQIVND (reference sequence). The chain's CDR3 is CARLSVPSGEQYF. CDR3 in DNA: TGTGCCAGACTTAGCGTCCCTTCGGGGGAGCAGTACTTC.

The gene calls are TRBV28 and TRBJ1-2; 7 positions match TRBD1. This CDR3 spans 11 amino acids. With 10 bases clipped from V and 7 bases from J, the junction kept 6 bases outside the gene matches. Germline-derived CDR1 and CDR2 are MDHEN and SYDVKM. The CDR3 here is CATKTGFGYTF. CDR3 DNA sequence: TGTGCCACCAAGACAGGGTTTGGCTACACCTTC.

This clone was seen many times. The DNA of the CDR3 is TGTGCCAGCAGCCTTAGGACTAGCGGGGTTAGCTCCTACAATGAGCAGTTCTTC. This codes for CASSLRTSGVSSYNEQFF. The J gene is TRBJ2-1, the V gene TRBV3-1 (or the pseudogene TRBV3-2); TRBD2 matches 12 bases. This CDR3 region has 18 residues. V gave up 4 bases and J gave up 0 bases; unmatched junction bases: 7. Germline V CDR1 and CDR2: LGHDT, YNNKEL (reference sequence).

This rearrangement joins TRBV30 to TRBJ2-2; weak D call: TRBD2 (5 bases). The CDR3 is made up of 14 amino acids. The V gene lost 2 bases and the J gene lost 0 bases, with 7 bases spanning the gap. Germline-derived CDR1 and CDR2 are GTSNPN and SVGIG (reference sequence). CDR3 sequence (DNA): TGTGCCTGGAGTCGGGGAGCGAACACCGGGGAGCTGTTTTTT. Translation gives CAWSRGANTGELFF.

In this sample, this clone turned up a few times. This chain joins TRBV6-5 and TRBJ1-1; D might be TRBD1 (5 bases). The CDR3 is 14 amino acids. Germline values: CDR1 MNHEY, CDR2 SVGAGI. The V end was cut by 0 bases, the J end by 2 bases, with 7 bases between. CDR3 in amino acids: CASSYSDRNTEAFF. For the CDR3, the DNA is TGTGCCAGCAGTTACTCTGACAGAAACACTGAAGCTTTCTTT.

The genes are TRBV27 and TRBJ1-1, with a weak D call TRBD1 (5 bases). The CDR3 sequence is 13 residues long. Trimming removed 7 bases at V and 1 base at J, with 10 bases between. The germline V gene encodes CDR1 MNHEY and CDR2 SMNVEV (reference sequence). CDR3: CASTPGGNTEAFF. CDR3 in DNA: TGTGCCAGCACCCCCGGGGGGAACACTGAAGCTTTCTTT.

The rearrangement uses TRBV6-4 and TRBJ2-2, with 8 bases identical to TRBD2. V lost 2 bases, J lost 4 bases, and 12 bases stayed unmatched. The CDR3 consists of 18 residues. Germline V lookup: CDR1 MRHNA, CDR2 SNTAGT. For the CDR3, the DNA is TGTGCCAGCAGTGACACCCCATCTCGGGGGGGGGCCACCGGGGAGCTGTTTTTT. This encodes CASSDTPSRGGATGELFF.

CDR3 residues: CASSLPGTAYEQYF. CDR3 sequence (DNA): TGTGCCAGCAGCTTGCCCGGGACAGCCTACGAGCAGTACTTC. The chain uses TRBV5-8 and TRBJ2-7, with TRBD1 identical over 7 bases. The CDR3 is made up of 14 amino acids. The J segment lost 2 bases and the V segment lost 1 base, leaving 3 bases of the junction unmatched. Germline CDR1 SGHTS, CDR2 YDEGEE.

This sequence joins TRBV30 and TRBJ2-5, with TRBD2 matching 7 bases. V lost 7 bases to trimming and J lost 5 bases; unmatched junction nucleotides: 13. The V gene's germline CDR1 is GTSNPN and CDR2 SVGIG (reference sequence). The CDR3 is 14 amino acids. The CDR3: CASRGWGGVETQYF. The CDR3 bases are TGTGCCTCACGGGGCTGGGGGGGGGTGGAGACCCAGTACTTC.